Listed below are T cell receptor beta chains from one sample, sequenced in a study of cytomegalovirus exposure and HLA in healthy donors. Using immunoSEQ multiplex PCR, the repertoire was profiled, and TCRdb retains in-frame clones only, with some absent. The top ten hold around 2% of the sample, which has 150,000 or so clones, 65% to 80% seen once. Sequenced material: PBMCs. These receptors were taken from a female donor in good health and CMV-seronegative. Both conserved end residues are part of each CDR3. Fields, in order: J gene, D gene, clone size, V gene, CDR3 protein, CDR3 DNA. A D gene is named only where the DNA matches it firmly. Clone sizes are given selectively: once, few, many, or a class where the clone is expanded.

j_call: TRBJ2-5
d_call: NA
clone_size: NA
v_call: TRBV5-1
cdr3_aa: CASKLVTEGETQYF
cdr3_nt: TGCGCCAGCAAGTTGGTGACCGAGGGCGAGACCCAGTACTTC

j_call: TRBJ1-2
d_call: TRBD1
clone_size: NA
v_call: TRBV5-1
cdr3_aa: CASSLPGTDYGYTF
cdr3_nt: TGCGCCAGCAGCCTACCCGGGACAGACTATGGCTACACCTTC

j_call: TRBJ2-1
d_call: TRBD2
clone_size: NA
v_call: TRBV9
cdr3_aa: CASSVGGGYYNEQFF
cdr3_nt: TGTGCCAGCAGCGTAGGGGGGGGATACTACAATGAGCAGTTCTTC

j_call: TRBJ2-7
d_call: NA
clone_size: NA
v_call: TRBV28
cdr3_aa: CASEFAVGEQYF
cdr3_nt: TGTGCCAGCGAGTTTGCCGTCGGCGAGCAGTACTTC

j_call: TRBJ1-2
d_call: TRBD1
clone_size: NA
v_call: TRBV2
cdr3_aa: CASSRGTGGGYTF
cdr3_nt: TGTGCCAGCAGCAGGGGGACAGGGGGAGGCTACACCTTC

j_call: TRBJ2-1
d_call: TRBD1
clone_size: NA
v_call: TRBV6-5
cdr3_aa: CASRGQGPYNEQFF
cdr3_nt: TGTGCCAGCAGGGGACAGGGTCCCTACAATGAGCAGTTCTTC

j_call: TRBJ1-1
d_call: NA
clone_size: NA
v_call: TRBV5-1
cdr3_aa: CASSLSLGAGSGEAFF
cdr3_nt: TGCGCCAGCAGCTTGTCTCTGGGGGCGGGTAGTGGTGAAGCTTTCTTT

j_call: TRBJ1-2
d_call: TRBD1
clone_size: NA
v_call: TRBV5-1
cdr3_aa: CASSPGLQGFGYGYTF
cdr3_nt: TGCGCCAGCAGCCCGGGTCTACAGGGGTTTGGCTATGGCTACACCTTC

j_call: TRBJ1-1
d_call: TRBD1
clone_size: NA
v_call: TRBV27
cdr3_aa: CASRKDRVNTEAFF
cdr3_nt: TGTGCCAGCAGGAAGGACAGGGTGAACACTGAAGCTTTCTTT

j_call: TRBJ2-7
d_call: TRBD2
clone_size: NA
v_call: TRBV19
cdr3_aa: CASRKLAGDRYEQYF
cdr3_nt: TGTGCCAGTAGAAAACTAGCGGGAGATCGTTACGAGCAGTACTTC

j_call: TRBJ2-7
d_call: TRBD1
clone_size: few
v_call: TRBV19
cdr3_aa: CASSTRTGDRYEQYF
cdr3_nt: TGTGCCAGTAGTACGCGGACAGGGGATAGGTACGAGCAGTACTTC

j_call: TRBJ1-2
d_call: NA
clone_size: NA
v_call: TRBV20-1
cdr3_aa: CSASGRGYTF
cdr3_nt: TGCAGTGCTAGTGGCAGGGGCTACACCTTC

j_call: TRBJ1-2
d_call: TRBD1
clone_size: NA
v_call: TRBV6-5
cdr3_aa: CASSYSGGTALYGYTF
cdr3_nt: TGTGCCAGCAGTTACTCGGGCGGGACAGCCCTATATGGCTACACCTTC

j_call: TRBJ2-7
d_call: NA
clone_size: NA
v_call: TRBV6-1
cdr3_aa: CASSEPGVNYEQYF
cdr3_nt: TGTGCCAGCAGTGAACCAGGGGTTAATTACGAGCAGTACTTC

j_call: TRBJ1-5
d_call: NA
clone_size: NA
v_call: TRBV7-9
cdr3_aa: CASSSVSGGNQPQHF
cdr3_nt: TGTGCCAGCAGCTCGGTTTCCGGGGGCAATCAGCCCCAGCATTTT

j_call: TRBJ2-7
d_call: TRBD1
clone_size: NA
v_call: TRBV7-3
cdr3_aa: CASSLEGAGEQYF
cdr3_nt: TGTGCCAGCAGCTTAGAGGGGGCAGGGGAGCAGTACTTC

j_call: TRBJ1-5
d_call: TRBD1
clone_size: NA
v_call: TRBV5-1
cdr3_aa: CASSPGTGGNQPQHF
cdr3_nt: TGCGCCAGCAGCCCGGGGACAGGGGGAAATCAGCCCCAGCATTTT

j_call: TRBJ1-2
d_call: TRBD1
clone_size: few
v_call: TRBV25-1
cdr3_aa: CASSEFPGQGRRGYTF
cdr3_nt: TGTGCCAGCAGTGAATTCCCGGGACAGGGACGACGTGGCTACACCTTC

j_call: TRBJ1-2
d_call: NA
clone_size: NA
v_call: TRBV5-4
cdr3_aa: CASSRDRTYGYTF
cdr3_nt: TGTGCCAGCAGCCGCGACAGAACCTATGGCTACACCTTC

j_call: TRBJ1-2
d_call: NA
clone_size: NA
v_call: TRBV11-2
cdr3_aa: CASSPGHRNYGYTF
cdr3_nt: TGTGCCAGCAGCCCCGGACATCGTAACTATGGCTACACCTTC

j_call: TRBJ2-1
d_call: NA
clone_size: few
v_call: TRBV2
cdr3_aa: CASSDTPGGGGEQFF
cdr3_nt: TGTGCCAGCAGTGATACCCCGGGAGGGGGCGGAGAGCAGTTCTTC

j_call: TRBJ2-7
d_call: TRBD1
clone_size: once
v_call: TRBV27
cdr3_aa: CASAWTGGRGYEQYF
cdr3_nt: TGTGCCAGCGCGTGGACAGGGGGCCGAGGGTACGAGCAGTACTTC

j_call: TRBJ2-3
d_call: TRBD2
clone_size: once
v_call: TRBV18
cdr3_aa: CASSLLTSGRIADTQYF
cdr3_nt: TGTGCCAGCTCCCTCTTGACTAGCGGGAGGATCGCAGATACGCAGTATTTT

j_call: TRBJ2-5
d_call: NA
clone_size: NA
v_call: TRBV9
cdr3_aa: CASTKSGYPETQYF
cdr3_nt: TGTGCCAGCACCAAAAGCGGCTACCCAGAGACCCAGTACTTC

j_call: TRBJ2-5
d_call: TRBD2
clone_size: NA
v_call: TRBV5-4
cdr3_aa: CASSVGLAPETQYF
cdr3_nt: TGTGCCAGCAGCGTGGGACTAGCTCCAGAGACCCAGTACTTC

j_call: TRBJ1-2
d_call: TRBD1
clone_size: NA
v_call: TRBV6-1
cdr3_aa: CASSFRFRGLGGYTF
cdr3_nt: TGTGCCAGCAGTTTCCGATTCAGGGGGCTTGGTGGCTACACCTTC

j_call: TRBJ2-5
d_call: NA
clone_size: once
v_call: TRBV9
cdr3_aa: CASSSAGRGQETQYF
cdr3_nt: TGTGCCAGCAGCTCCGCGGGGAGAGGCCAAGAGACCCAGTACTTC